A selection of T cell receptor beta chains follows, all from one sample in a study of blood T cell repertoires in COVID-19. Using immunoSEQ multiplex PCR, the repertoire was profiled, and TCRdb retains in-frame clones only, with some absent. The table shows over 150,000 clones, with roughly four fifths occurring only once. Input material: peripheral blood. The source is an elderly man with acute or convalescent COVID-19. CDR3s include the opening cysteine and the closing phenylalanine or tryptophan. The D gene is left open where the match is weak. The size of a clone is reported for some rows only, either as once, few or many, or as a class for expanded clones.

v_call,d_call,j_call,clone_size,cdr3_nt,cdr3_aa
TRBV19,.,TRBJ2-5,.,TGTGCCAGTGGCCTCTCGGGGGTTCAAGAGACCCAGTACTTC,CASGLSGVQETQYF
TRBV27,TRBD2,TRBJ2-2,.,TGTGCCAGCAGCCTCAGGGAGAGGCTAGCGGCGAACACCGGGGAGCTGTTTTTT,CASSLRERLAANTGELFF
TRBV20-1,.,TRBJ1-2,once,TGCAGTGCTAGAGGGGCTGGCTACACCTTC,CSARGAGYTF
TRBV12-3/TRBV12-4,.,TRBJ1-2,.,TGTGCCAGCAGCGAGGGCTATGGCTACACCTTC,CASSEGYGYTF
TRBV7-2,TRBD1,TRBJ1-2,.,TGTGCCAGCAGCCCGCAAGGGACAGCCAACTATGGCTACACCTTC,CASSPQGTANYGYTF
TRBV2,TRBD1,TRBJ1-5,few,TGTGCCACCGGGACAGGCAATCAGCCCCAGCATTTT,CATGTGNQPQHF
TRBV19,.,TRBJ2-3,.,TGTGCCAGTAGTATCTCTGGCTTCGCGGGGGATACGCAGTATTTT,CASSISGFAGDTQYF
TRBV9,TRBD2,TRBJ2-1,.,TGTGCCAGCAGCTTTCCAAGTAGCGGGGGAACTTACAATGAGCAGTTCTTC,CASSFPSSGGTYNEQFF
TRBV3-1/TRBV3-2,.,TRBJ1-3,.,TGTGCCAGCAGCCACAGCGGCTCTGGAAACACCATATATTTT,CASSHSGSGNTIYF
TRBV7-2,.,TRBJ1-2,.,TGTGCCAGCAGCCTCTACCACTTAGCTAACTATGGCTACACCTTC,CASSLYHLANYGYTF
TRBV11-2,TRBD2,TRBJ2-7,.,TGTGCCAGCAAGGGGACTAGCGGGACCTACGAGCAGTACTTC,CASKGTSGTYEQYF
TRBV7-9,.,TRBJ1-6,.,TGTGCCAGCACCCCGCTCGGGAATTCACCCCTCCACTTT,CASTPLGNSPLHF
TRBV9,TRBD2,TRBJ2-2,.,TGTGCCAGCAGCGTAGTTGGCGGGGGGGCCGGCACCGGGGAGCTGTTTTTT,CASSVVGGGAGTGELFF
TRBV6-5,TRBD1,TRBJ1-6,once,TGTGCCAGCACGATAGACAGGGCGGGTTCACCCCTCCACTTT,CASTIDRAGSPLHF
TRBV7-9,.,TRBJ1-1,.,TGTGCCAGCAGCCCGGCCACCTGGAGCACTGAAGCTTTCTTT,CASSPATWSTEAFF
TRBV3-1/TRBV3-2,.,TRBJ2-6,.,TGTGCCAGCAGCCGGACAGATTCTGGGGCCAACGTCCTGACTTTC,CASSRTDSGANVLTF
TRBV5-1,.,TRBJ1-6,.,TGCGCCAGCAGCCAGGCCGGACAGTATAATTCACCCCTCCACTTT,CASSQAGQYNSPLHF
TRBV7-9,TRBD1,TRBJ2-7,.,TGTGCCAGCAGCTTATCGGGACAGTCCTACGAGCAGTACTTC,CASSLSGQSYEQYF
TRBV5-5,TRBD1,TRBJ1-6,few,TGTGCCAGCACCTTTCGGGACTTAAGGGACAGCTATAATTCACCCCTCCACTTT,CASTFRDLRDSYNSPLHF
TRBV29-1,TRBD1,TRBJ1-5,.,TGCAGCGTGGCGACAGGGGTGAGCAATCAGCCCCAGCATTTT,CSVATGVSNQPQHF
TRBV24-1,TRBD1,TRBJ1-5,.,TGTGCCACCAGTGATCCCCGGACAGGGGACGAGGATCAGCCCCAGCATTTT,CATSDPRTGDEDQPQHF
TRBV27,.,TRBJ1-2,once,TGTGCCAGCAGGGTTTGGGCAGGGTTTAACTATGGCTACACCTTC,CASRVWAGFNYGYTF
TRBV7-9,.,TRBJ1-2,few,TGTGCCAGCAGCTTTGGGCAGAACTATGGCTACACCTTC,CASSFGQNYGYTF
TRBV7-2,.,TRBJ1-2,.,TGTGCCAGCAGCTTAGGGTGGGGAGGGGGGCCGACTAACTATGGCTACACCTTC,CASSLGWGGGPTNYGYTF
TRBV2,TRBD2,TRBJ2-3,few,TGTGCCAGCAGTGGGACTAGCGGGGGGGGAGATACGCAGTATTTT,CASSGTSGGGDTQYF
TRBV11-2,.,TRBJ1-3,.,TGTGCCAGCAGCACAGGCCTCAGCTCTGGAAACACCATATATTTT,CASSTGLSSGNTIYF
TRBV6-5,TRBD1,TRBJ2-1,.,TGTGCCAGCAACCGGGACAGAAACTACAATGAGCAGTTCTTC,CASNRDRNYNEQFF
TRBV30,.,TRBJ1-1,.,TGTGCCTGGGCGTCTTTCCCCGGACTGACGAACACTGAAGCTTTCTTT,CAWASFPGLTNTEAFF
TRBV11-3,TRBD1,TRBJ1-1,.,TGTGCCAGCAGCTTAGGGGGACAGGGAGGGAACACTGAAGCTTTCTTT,CASSLGGQGGNTEAFF
TRBV10-3,.,TRBJ2-3,.,TGTGCCATCAGCCGTCAAACAGGGACAGATACGCAGTATTTT,CAISRQTGTDTQYF
TRBV6-5,.,TRBJ1-2,.,TGTGCCAGCAGTAGCCAGGGGTCCAACTATGGCTACACCTTC,CASSSQGSNYGYTF
TRBV5-4,.,TRBJ1-3,.,TGTGCCAGCAGCTTGGCCGGCAGGGGAACTGGAAACACCATATATTTT,CASSLAGRGTGNTIYF
TRBV7-2,TRBD2,TRBJ2-3,.,TGTGCCAGCAGCTTACGGTCAGGGAGGGGATACACAGATACGCAGTATTTT,CASSLRSGRGYTDTQYF
TRBV9,TRBD1,TRBJ2-2,.,TGTGCCAGCAGCGTTGACAGGGGGCCCTCAAACACCGGGGAGCTGTTTTTT,CASSVDRGPSNTGELFF
TRBV12-2,.,TRBJ2-2,few,TGTGCAAGTCGCTCCCGACGACAGGGGACGGCCGGGGAGCTGTTTTTT,CASRSRRQGTAGELFF
TRBV19,.,TRBJ1-1,.,TGTGCCAGTAACCAACGGGGTGAAGCTTTCTTT,CASNQRGEAFF
TRBV7-3,.,TRBJ1-2,.,TGTGCCAGCAGCTTAACAGGGGCGCCCGGCTACACCTTC,CASSLTGAPGYTF
TRBV10-3,.,TRBJ2-2,few,TGTGCCATCACGAGACAGGGCTGGGGGGCCGGGGAGCTGTTTTTT,CAITRQGWGAGELFF
TRBV12-3/TRBV12-4,.,TRBJ1-5,.,TGTGCCAGCAGTTCGGGTTCTATCACGGCCCAGCATTTT,CASSSGSITAQHF
TRBV7-3,.,TRBJ2-3,.,TGTGCCAGCAGCTCGGGGGTTTTCGGAACAGATACGCAGTATTTT,CASSSGVFGTDTQYF
TRBV4-1,.,TRBJ1-2,.,TGCGCCAGCAGTAAACGATCAGGGGCAGGTTCGGTTGGCTACACCTTC,CASSKRSGAGSVGYTF
TRBV5-4,.,TRBJ2-3,.,TGTGCCAGCAGCGTAGACCTAGAGAGTTCAGATACGCAGTATTTT,CASSVDLESSDTQYF
TRBV5-1,TRBD1,TRBJ1-2,few,TGCGCCAGCAGCTTGGCCTCAGGGGGAGACTATGGCTACACCTTC,CASSLASGGDYGYTF
TRBV18,.,TRBJ2-3,.,TGTGCCAGCTCACCAAGCAATGGAGATACGCAGTATTTT,CASSPSNGDTQYF
TRBV5-4,.,TRBJ1-4,.,TGTGCCAGCAGCTTGAAGTTCAGGGGTAAGGGTGAAAAACTGTTTTTT,CASSLKFRGKGEKLFF